This T cell receptor (beta chain) was captured by sequencing in a study of shared clonotypes between healthy human individuals. Original processing notes: Filtering differed because ImmunoSEQ produced junction-only sequences that carried no quality scores. Sequenced by immunoSEQ multiplex PCR; TCRdb stores in-frame clones only, minus some. The V and J calls and clone size were taken over from that table, and D and trimming were inferred from the DNA. The sample includes some 2 million clones, roughly 94% seen only once; the top ten take 1% to 1.5%. As for this clone: Its cognate antigen is unknown.

Per the germline V gene, CDR1 is MNHNS and CDR2 is SASEGT. The CDR3 is made up of 14 amino acids. V shed 6 bases, J shed 2 bases, and the junction held 6 bases outside the gene matches. It was CD45RO-negative cells, positively selected for CCR7, that made up naive CD8 cells, with terminally differentiated effector memory CD45RA+ cells excluded. Overall study findings and caveats: The expectation was that sequencing depth would affect clonotype sharing among donors.

Sequenced input: naive CD8+ T cells sorted from blood. J is TRBJ1-2 and V is TRBV6-1; TRBD1 matches at 7 bases. The clonotype comes from a man aged 18 to 29 in good health. CDR3 DNA sequence: TGTGCCAGCAGGGCCAGGGACAGCAACTATGGCTACACCTTC. It codes for CASRARDSNYGYTF.